This T cell receptor beta chain was identified in a study of shared clonotypes between healthy human individuals. Background on the study: Used for every donor were three CD4 naive, three CD4 memory, two CD8 naive and one CD8 memory plate.

The ends were cut back, 2 bases at V and 3 bases at J, with 7 bases in the middle. The length of the CDR3 is 13 residues. CDR1 is SGHTA, CDR2 FQGNSA, per germline. Libraries were prepared by immunoSEQ multiplex PCR; TCRdb keeps only in-frame clonotypes and omits some of them. This table holds 1 million to 1.2 million clones, 60% to 80% found once. CD45RA+ naive and CD45RA-negative memory subsets were separated from CD4+ cells. As regards this clone: A read error may explain this, as a much larger clone is one base away. This CDR3 is also generated by other DNA sequences in the sample.

Material: memory CD4+ T cells from PBMCs. The subset: CD45RA-negative fraction. J is TRBJ1-1 and V is TRBV7-2; the D gene is possibly TRBD1 (6 bases). This clonotype was sampled from a man between 18 and 29 years old in good health. Some clones in this sample may be carry-over from other donors' samples. The CDR3, as DNA: TGTGCCAGCAGCTTACAGGGGTACACTGAAGCTTTCTTT. Its protein product is CASSLQGYTEAFF.